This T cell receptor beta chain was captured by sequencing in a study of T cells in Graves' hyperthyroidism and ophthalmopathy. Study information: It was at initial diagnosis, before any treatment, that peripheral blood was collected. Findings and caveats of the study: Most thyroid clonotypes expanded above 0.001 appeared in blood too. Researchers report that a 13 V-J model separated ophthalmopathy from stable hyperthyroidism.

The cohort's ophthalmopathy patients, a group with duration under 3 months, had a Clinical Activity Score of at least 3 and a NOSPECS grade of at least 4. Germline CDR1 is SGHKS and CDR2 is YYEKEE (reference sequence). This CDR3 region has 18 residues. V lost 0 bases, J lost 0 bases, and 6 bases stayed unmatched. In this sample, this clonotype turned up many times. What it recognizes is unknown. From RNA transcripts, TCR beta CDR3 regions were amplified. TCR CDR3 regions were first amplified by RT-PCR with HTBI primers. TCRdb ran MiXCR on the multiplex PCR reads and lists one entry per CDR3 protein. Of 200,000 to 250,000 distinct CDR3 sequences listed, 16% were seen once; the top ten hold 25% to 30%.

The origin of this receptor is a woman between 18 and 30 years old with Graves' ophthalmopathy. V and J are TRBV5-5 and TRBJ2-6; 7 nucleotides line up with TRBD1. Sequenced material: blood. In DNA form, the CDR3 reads TGTGCCAGCAGCTTGGTCGGGACAGCCCTCTCTGGGGCCAACGTCCTGACTTTC. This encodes CASSLVGTALSGANVLTF.